These 7 T cell receptor beta chains were sequenced from one sample in a study of blood T cell repertoires in COVID-19. Clones were sequenced by immunoSEQ multiplex PCR, and TCRdb holds only the in-frame ones, with some missing. The sample has about 140,000 clones, over 80% seen once. Specimen: peripheral blood. The origin of the receptors is an elderly woman with acute or convalescent COVID-19.

The chain couples TRBV30 to TRBJ1-2, with D perhaps TRBD1 (6 bases). This CDR3 region has 13 residues. V was trimmed by 2 bases and J by 8 bases, leaving 15 bases between them. Germline lookup yields CDR1 GTSNPN and CDR2 SVGIG (reference sequence). The chain's CDR3 is CAWSLLGALGYTF. The CDR3 DNA reads TGTGCCTGGAGTCTTTTGGGGGCGCTCGGCTACACCTTC.

V usage is TRBV3-1 (or the pseudogene TRBV3-2) and J usage is TRBJ2-7, with D unresolved. With 3 bases removed from V and 2 bases from J, the gap between germline ends came to 8 bases. Germline CDR1 LGHDT, CDR2 YNNKEL (reference sequence). The CDR3 has 13 residues. The CDR3 reads CASSQMGPYEQYF. CDR3 DNA sequence: TGTGCCAGCAGCCAGATGGGCCCCTACGAGCAGTACTTC.

The chain has TRBV21-1 and TRBJ1-4; the D segment call TRBD1 is taken from the table without a DNA check. TRBV21-1 is given as a pseudogene. The CDR3 contains 19 residues. The CDR3, as DNA: TGTGCCAGCAACCCGACAGGGGCCCCTCAAACTGCAACTAATGAAAAACTGTTTTTT. As protein: CASNPTGAPQTATNEKLFF.

The V and J genes are TRBV7-8 and TRBJ1-3, with a possible D match to TRBD1 (5 bases). Germline loops: CDR1 SGHVS, CDR2 FQNEAQ. Trimming left V 0 bases short and J 0 bases short, with 18 bases between. The CDR3 is made up of 19 amino acids. The CDR3 DNA reads as TGTGCCAGCAGCTTAGCGGGAGGGGCGAGGCTCTACTCTGGAAACACCATATATTTT. It is translated as CASSLAGGARLYSGNTIYF.

The V and J genes are TRBV7-2 and TRBJ1-2; 8 nucleotides agree with TRBD1. With 1 base clipped from V and 4 bases from J, the junction kept 5 bases outside the gene matches. This CDR3 has 15 residues. Germline V lookup: CDR1 SGHTA, CDR2 FQGNSA. The CDR3, as DNA: TGTGCCAGCAGCTTAGGCCAGGGGGCGGGCTATGGCTACACCTTC. Its translation is CASSLGQGAGYGYTF. Combining the CDR3 with reference TRBV7-2 and TRBJ1-2 gives the whole variable domain GAGVSQSPSNKVTEKGKDVELRCDPISGHTALYWYRQSLGQGLEFLIYFQGNSAPDKSGLPSDRFSAERTGGSVSTLTIQRTQQEDSAVYLCASSLGQGAGYGYTFGSGTRLTVV.

This chain joins TRBV5-1 and TRBJ1-1; TRBD1 is a possible D gene (5 bases). CDR1 SGHRS and CDR2 YFSETQ come from the germline V gene. The CDR3 consists of 14 residues. V lost 1 base and J lost 3, with 10 bases in between. CDR3 sequence: CASSLFLQDTEAFF. DNA for the CDR3: TGCGCCAGCAGCTTGTTTTTACAGGACACTGAAGCTTTCTTT.

J is TRBJ1-1 and V is TRBV11-2, with 7 bases aligning to TRBD1. This CDR3 has 14 amino acids. Germline V gives CDR1 SGHAT, CDR2 FQNNGV. The ends lost 4 bases at V and 5 bases at J; junction bases unmatched: 7. The CDR3 nucleotides read TGTGCCAGCAGCTACACCACGACAGGGACTGAAGCTTTCTTT. Protein: CASSYTTTGTEAFF.